The TCR beta chain under discussion was sequenced for a study of cytotoxic CD8 clonotypes in ibrutinib-treated CLL. Across the study: Partial response occurred in roughly 25 patients and complete response in 2; at median roughly 72 months, roughly 14 remained remitted and some 12 progressed.

V lost 7 bases and J lost 0; bases outside the gene matches: 7. Germline-derived CDR1 and CDR2 are SQVTM and ANQGSEA. The CDR3 totals 14 residues. Repertoires were generated with immunoSEQ multiplex PCR, while TCRdb's copy carries only in-frame clones and drops some. The data contain roughly 330,000 clones, 67% of them singletons. The rearrangement links TRBV29-1 to TRBJ2-3; TRBD1 aligns across 7 bases. Sequencing was performed on PBMCs, taken after 36 months of ibrutinib treatment. This receptor was obtained from a human donor with chronic lymphocytic leukemia. For the CDR3, the DNA is TGCAGCGCCGGGACAGCCTCTAGCACAGATACGCAGTATTTT. The encoded protein is CSAGTASSTDTQYF.